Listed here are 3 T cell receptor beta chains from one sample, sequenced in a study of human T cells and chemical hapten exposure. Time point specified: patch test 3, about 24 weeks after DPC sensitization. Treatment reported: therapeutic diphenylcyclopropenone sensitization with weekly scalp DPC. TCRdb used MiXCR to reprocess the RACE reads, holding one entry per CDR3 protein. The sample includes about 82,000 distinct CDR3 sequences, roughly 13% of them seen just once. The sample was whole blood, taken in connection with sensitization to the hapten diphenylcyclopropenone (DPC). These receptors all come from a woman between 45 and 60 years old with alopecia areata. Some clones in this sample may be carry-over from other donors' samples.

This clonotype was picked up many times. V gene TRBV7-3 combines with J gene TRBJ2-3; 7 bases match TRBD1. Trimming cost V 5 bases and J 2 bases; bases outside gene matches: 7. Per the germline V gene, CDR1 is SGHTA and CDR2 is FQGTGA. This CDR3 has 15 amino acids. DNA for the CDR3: TGTGCCAGCAGCCTAGGGACAGTCCCCACAGATACGCAGTATTTT. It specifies CASSLGTVPTDTQYF.

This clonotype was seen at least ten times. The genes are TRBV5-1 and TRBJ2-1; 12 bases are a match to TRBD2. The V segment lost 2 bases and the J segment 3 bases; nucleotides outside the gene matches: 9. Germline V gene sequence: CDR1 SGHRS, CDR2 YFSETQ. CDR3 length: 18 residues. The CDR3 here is CASSFGLAGGAVYNEQFF. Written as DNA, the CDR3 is TGCGCCAGCAGCTTCGGCCTAGCGGGAGGGGCTGTCTACAATGAGCAGTTCTTC.

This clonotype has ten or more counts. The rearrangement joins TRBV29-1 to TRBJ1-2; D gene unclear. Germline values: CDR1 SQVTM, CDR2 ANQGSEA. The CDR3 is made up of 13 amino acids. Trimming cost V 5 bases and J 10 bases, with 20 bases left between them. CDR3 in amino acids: CSVNTRMSMDYTF. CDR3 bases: TGCAGCGTTAACACTAGGATGTCTATGGACTACACCTTC.